Listed here is a single TCR beta chain. Its specificity is unknown. V lost 5 bases, J lost 4 bases, and 7 bases stayed unmatched. The CDR3 contains 15 residues. From germline, CDR1 is SGHTA and CDR2 FQGNSA. This specimen belongs to a study of T-cell reconstitution after alpha-beta-depleted transplantation in children. Researchers prepared the TCRbeta library using unique molecular identifiers, the study reports. TCRdb fed the PCR reads into MiXCR, producing one record per CDR3 protein. The table lists 200,000 to 250,000 distinct CDR3 sequences, approximately 11% of them singletons. Overall study findings and caveats: Several hundred expanded graft clones reportedly were the source of alpha-beta T cells about two months after transplant.

Sequences were derived from PBMCs, sampled before TCRalphabeta/CD19-depleted stem cell transplant. This TCR was sampled from a child younger than two with acute myeloid leukemia, due to receive a stem cell transplant. This chain uses TRBV7-2 with TRBJ2-1; TRBD2 aligns across 8 bases. CDR3 in DNA: TGTGCCAGCAGCCTCGTTAGCGGGACGTACAATGAGCAGTTCTTC. Its protein product is CASSLVSGTYNEQFF.